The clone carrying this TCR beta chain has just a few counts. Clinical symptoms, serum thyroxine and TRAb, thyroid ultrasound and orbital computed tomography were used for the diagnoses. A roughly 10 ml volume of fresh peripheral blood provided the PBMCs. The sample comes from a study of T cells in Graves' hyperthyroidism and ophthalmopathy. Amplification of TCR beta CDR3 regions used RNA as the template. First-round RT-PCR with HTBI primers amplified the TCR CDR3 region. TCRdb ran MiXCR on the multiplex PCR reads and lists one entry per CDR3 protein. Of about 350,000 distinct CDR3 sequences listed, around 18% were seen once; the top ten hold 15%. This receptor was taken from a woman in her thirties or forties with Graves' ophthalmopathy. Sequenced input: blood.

The CDR3 DNA sequence: TGTGCCAGCAGCTTGGGGACAGGGGTTAACACCTGGGAAGCTTTCTTT. Encoded protein: CASSLGTGVNTWEAFF. The chain combines TRBV5-5 with TRBJ1-1; 9 positions match TRBD1. Germline-derived CDR1 and CDR2 are SGHKS and YYEKEE (reference sequence). The CDR3 has 16 amino acids. V was pared by 0 bases and J by 8 bases, with 11 bases of the junction left unmatched. Complete variable domain (other parts from reference TRBV5-5 and TRBJ1-1): DAGVTQSPTHLIKTRGQQVTLRCSPISGHKSVSWYQQVLGQGPQFIFQYYEKEERGRGNFPDRFSARQFPNYSSELNVNALLLGDSALYLCASSLGTGVNTWEAFFGQGTRLTVV.